This TCR beta chain was sequenced in a study of shared clonotypes between healthy human individuals. General study findings and limits: Clonotype sharing across donors was expected to vary with sequencing depth. In the sorted subsets, rarefaction showed sequencing was incomplete despite large depth. Generation probability values for non-shared clonotypes were lower than those for clonotypes shared by all four donors.

As regards this clone: Its antigen is undetermined.

At deep level, the assay was performed. Sequencing was performed with immunoSEQ multiplex PCR; in TCRdb, only in-frame clones are kept and a portion is missing. Of 2 million to 2.5 million clones listed, approximately 95% are singletons. This receptor was obtained from a man between 18 and 29 years old in good health. Some clones in this sample may be carry-over from other donors' samples. The specimen was naive CD4+ T cells from PBMCs. Sample subset: CD45RA+ positively selected.

The CDR3 here is CASSQASVVTSYGYTF. DNA for the CDR3: TGCGCCAGCAGCCAGGCGTCCGTCGTAACCAGCTATGGCTACACCTTC. This chain uses TRBV4-1 with TRBJ1-2, with D hard to call. Trimming cost V 3 bases and J 4 bases, with 18 bases left between them. The CDR3 sequence is 16 residues long. Germline loops: CDR1 MGHRA, CDR2 YSYEKL.